This TCR beta chain was found in a study of T cells in Graves' hyperthyroidism and ophthalmopathy. Findings of the study overall: Blood also showed most of the thyroid clonotypes that were expanded above 0.001.

Researchers amplified the TCR beta CDR3 regions from RNA transcripts. A set of HTBI primers served as the primers for a first-round RT-PCR of the TCR CDR3. MiXCR was run by TCRdb on the multiplex PCR reads, yielding one entry per CDR3 protein. The top ten hold roughly 19% of the sample, which has roughly 570,000 distinct CDR3 sequences, 35% to 55% seen once. Concerning this clonotype itself: Its matching antigen is unknown.

The CDR3 spans 13 residues. V dropped 7 bases and J dropped 5; count of bases not matched to a gene: 5. Germline values: CDR1 LNHNV, CDR2 YYDKDF (reference sequence). This TCR was sampled from an adult woman with Graves' disease, either hyperthyroidism or ophthalmopathy (not recorded which). The rearrangement links TRBV15 to TRBJ1-5; 7 nucleotides line up with TRBD1. What was sequenced was peripheral blood or thyroid tissue (not recorded which). CDR3 residues: CATNRDSYQPQHF. DNA of the CDR3: TGTGCCACCAACCGGGACAGTTATCAGCCCCAGCATTTT.